A single sample gave rise to the 12 T cell receptor beta chains below, sequenced in a study of breast tumors, draining lymph nodes, adjacent tissues. The lymph nodes were axillary draining lymph nodes from breast cancer patients. TCRdb passed the multiplex PCR reads through MiXCR, listing each CDR3 protein once. The table has 180,000 or so distinct CDR3 sequences, about 33% seen once; the top ten hold less than 4%. Material: axillary lymph node tissue. These receptors came from a female donor with breast cancer. Some clones in this sample may be carry-over from other donors' samples.

This clonotype was counted ten times or more. This rearrangement joins TRBV28 to TRBJ2-7, with TRBD1 matching 9 bases. Germline CDR1 MDHEN, CDR2 SYDVKM. V lost 10 bases to trimming and J lost 5 bases; unmatched junction nucleotides: 12. The CDR3 covers 14 residues. The CDR3 loop reads CATRGDRVIHEQYF. The CDR3 coding sequence is TGTGCCACCCGAGGGGACAGGGTGATCCACGAGCAGTACTTC.

This clonotype was found once. The chain carries TRBV7-3 and TRBJ1-3, with TRBD1 matching 7 bases. Germline CDR1 is SGHTA and CDR2 is FQGTGA. The V segment lost 4 bases and the J segment 4 bases; nucleotides outside the gene matches: 10. The CDR3 totals 16 residues. In nucleotides, the CDR3 is TGTGCCAGCAGCTCTTCGACAGGGACGGCGGGAAACACCATATATTTT. It is translated as CASSSSTGTAGNTIYF.

Ten or more counts support this clonotype. V is TRBV29-1 and J is TRBJ1-2; 7 nucleotides match TRBD1. The V and J ends lost 3 bases and 13 bases, in that order; junction bases with no gene match: 14. The CDR3 spans 13 residues. CDR1 SQVTM and CDR2 ANQGSEA come from the germline V gene. In nucleotides, the CDR3 is TGCAGCGTTGACCGCGGGACAGACTCCGCCCTCACCTTC. This sequence encodes CSVDRGTDSALTF.

The gene calls are TRBV19 and TRBJ2-3; D may match TRBD1 or TRBD2 (5 bases each). The length of the CDR3 is 15 residues. Deletions cut 3 bases from V and 1 base from J, with 11 bases between. In germline, CDR1 is LNHDA, CDR2 SQIVND (reference sequence). Here the CDR3 reads CASSMWGTGTDTQYF. CDR3 bases: TGTGCCAGTAGTATGTGGGGGACCGGCACAGATACGCAGTATTTT.

This clonotype was observed a handful of times. This chain connects TRBV4-1 to TRBJ1-1; no clear D gene. Germline V gene lookup returns CDR1 MGHRA and CDR2 YSYEKL. The CDR3 has 13 residues. V was clipped by 3 bases and J by 4 bases, with 9 bases between them. As DNA, the CDR3 is TGCGCCAGCAGCCAGGGTAGGAGCACTGAAGCTTTCTTT. This gives the protein CASSQGRSTEAFF.

There are many counts of this clonotype. The CDR3 region has the DNA TGTGCCAGCAGCTTAGACCCGGGCTCCTACAATGAGCAGTTCTTC. Its protein is CASSLDPGSYNEQFF. This chain connects TRBV11-3 to TRBJ2-1; no firm D call. Trimming pared 0 bases from V and 0 bases from J, leaving 6 bases between. This CDR3 region has 15 residues. CDR1 and CDR2 (germline): SGHNT, YENEEA. Drawing the rest from reference TRBV11-3 and TRBJ2-1, the complete variable domain is EAGVVQSPRYKIIEKKQPVAFWCNPISGHNTLYWYLQNLGQGPELLIRYENEEAVDDSQLPKDRFSAERLKGVDSTLKIQPAELGDSAVYLCASSLDPGSYNEQFFGPGTRLTVL.

This clonotype came up many times. The chain couples TRBV10-2 to TRBJ2-7; TRBD2 agrees at 11 bases. CDR3 length: 14 residues. Germline assignment: CDR1 WSHSY and CDR2 SAAADI. V was pared by 6 bases and J by 4 bases, with 5 bases of the junction left unmatched. CDR3 protein: CASRPGLAVYEQYF. In DNA form, the CDR3 reads TGCGCCAGCAGGCCGGGACTAGCGGTATACGAGCAGTACTTC.

The chain has TRBV5-1 and TRBJ2-2, with D maybe TRBD1 (6 bases). Deletions cut 5 bases from V and 5 bases from J, with 13 bases between. The CDR3 is 14 amino acids. Germline V gene lookup returns CDR1 SGHRS and CDR2 YFSETQ. The CDR3 region is CASRKQGMTGELFF. The CDR3 DNA sequence: TGCGCCAGCAGGAAACAGGGTATGACCGGGGAGCTGTTTTTT.

The chain uses TRBV5-4 and TRBJ1-6; TRBD1 matches at 11 bases. CDR3 length: 14 residues. Per the germline V gene, CDR1 is SGHNT and CDR2 is YYREEE (reference sequence). After removal of 3 bases from V and 10 bases from J, the junction contained 3 bases not matched to a gene. For the CDR3, the DNA is TGTGCCAGCAGCTCCGGGACAGGGGGATCACCCCTCCACTTT. Translated: CASSSGTGGSPLHF. The full variable domain, its missing parts supplied by reference TRBV5-4 and TRBJ1-6, is ETGVTQSPTHLIKTRGQQVTLRCSSQSGHNTVSWYQQALGQGPQFIFQYYREEENGRGNFPPRFSGLQFPNYSSELNVNALELDDSALYLCASSSGTGGSPLHFGNGTRLTVT.

A few counts support this clonotype. A read error may explain this, as a much larger clone is one base away. The chain uses TRBV6-5 and TRBJ1-4; weak D call: TRBD1 (6 bases). V gave up 3 bases and J gave up 11 bases, with 19 bases separating them. The CDR3 extends over 15 amino acids. Germline V gene sequence: CDR1 MNHEY, CDR2 SVGAGI. CDR3 DNA: TGTGCCAGCAGTTATTCTACAGGGATTGGAGGGAAACTGTTTTTT. It yields the protein CASSYSTGIGGKLFF.

Many counts were recorded for this clonotype. This chain connects TRBV12-3 or TRBV12-4 to TRBJ2-2; tentatively, D is TRBD1 (5 bases). The CDR3 loop spans 14 amino acids. The germline V and J ends were trimmed by 6 bases and 6 bases, with 14 bases remaining between them. The CDR3, as DNA: TGTGCCAGCAGCCGAAGTCCAGGGTCCGGGGAGCTGTTTTTT. Its protein is CASSRSPGSGELFF.

This clonotype was picked up a small number of times. Just one base apart from a much larger clone, this may be a read error. The chain recombines TRBV11-1 with TRBJ2-1; D is perhaps TRBD1 (5 bases). Between the trimmed V and J ends, which lost 2 bases and 5 bases, there was a span of 13 bases. Germline V gene data show CDR1 as SGHAT and CDR2 as FQDESV (reference sequence). The CDR3 is made up of 15 amino acids. The CDR3 bases are TGTGCCAGCAGCTTAAAGCCAGGGTCGGACAATGAGCAGTTCTTC. Translating gives CASSLKPGSDNEQFF.